One and the same sample provided the 17 T cell receptor beta chains below, sequenced in a study of T cells in tuberculosis. Repertoires were generated with immunoSEQ multiplex PCR, while TCRdb's copy carries only in-frame clones and drops some. The repertoire includes more than 35,000 clones, 90% to 95% of them detected once, and 9.5% to 13% sits in the top ten. Sequenced: PBMCs. These receptors all come from a donor aged 10-35 years with latent tuberculosis or without tuberculosis infection. Some clones in this sample may be carry-over from other donors' samples.

This chain connects TRBV4-1 to TRBJ1-5; perhaps TRBD1 as D (5 bases). V lost 3 bases to trimming and J lost 4 bases, with 7 bases between them. The CDR3 loop spans 13 amino acids. Germline CDR1 and CDR2: MGHRA and YSYEKL. The chain's CDR3 is CASSQGLNQPQHF. The CDR3, as DNA: TGCGCCAGCAGCCAGGGGCTAAATCAGCCCCAGCATTTT.

This chain joins TRBV27 and TRBJ2-3, with D perhaps TRBD1 (6 bases). V was pared by 1 base and J by 2 bases, with 7 bases between. CDR1 MNHEY and CDR2 SMNVEV come from the germline V gene (reference sequence). The CDR3 contains 14 residues. CDR3 in DNA: TGTGCCAGCAGTTTATACAGGGCCACAGATACGCAGTATTTT. Translating it yields CASSLYRATDTQYF.

This chain connects TRBV7-2 to TRBJ2-5; D remains unclear. Germline V CDR1 and CDR2: SGHTA, FQGNSA. V was cut by 1 base and J by 1 base, with 7 bases left in between. The CDR3 contains 14 residues. The CDR3 protein is CASSLGGSQETQYF. DNA for the CDR3: TGTGCCAGCAGCTTAGGTGGCAGCCAAGAGACCCAGTACTTC.

V gene TRBV28 combines with J gene TRBJ1-1, with D perhaps matching TRBD1 (5 bases). The CDR3 has 15 amino acids. CDR1 and CDR2 from the germline V gene are MDHEN and SYDVKM. Trimming pared 5 bases from V and 0 bases from J, leaving 13 bases between. CDR3 protein: CASSVTGLMNTEAFF. Written as DNA, the CDR3 is TGTGCCAGCAGTGTCACGGGACTGATGAACACTGAAGCTTTCTTT.

A remark on this clone: The junction differs from germline at one of its ends, possibly a read error. This rearrangement joins TRBV29-1 to TRBJ2-7, with D possibly TRBD1 on 6 matching bases. The CDR3 runs to 13 residues. The germline V gene has CDR1 SQVTM and CDR2 ANQGSEA. CDR3 loop: CSAQTGDSYGQYF. The CDR3 DNA reads TGCAGCGCCCAGACAGGAGACTCCTACGGGCAGTACTTC.

This sequence joins TRBV18 and TRBJ1-2; D is unresolved. Germline lookup yields CDR1 KGHSH and CDR2 LQKENI. The V end was cut by 7 bases, the J end by 4 bases, with 13 bases between. The CDR3 loop spans 13 amino acids. The CDR3 bases are TGTGCCAGCTTACTCGGCCCAGGCTATGGCTACACCTTC. Translation: CASLLGPGYGYTF.

The chain uses TRBV27 and TRBJ1-2; D may be TRBD1 (6 bases). V lost 7 bases and J 4 bases, leaving 22 bases between the germline ends. Per the germline V gene, CDR1 is MNHEY and CDR2 is SMNVEV (reference sequence). The CDR3 has 16 residues. The CDR3 loop reads CASTRRGAGVSYGYTF. In DNA form, the CDR3 reads TGTGCCAGCACGCGGCGGGGGGCCGGGGTTAGCTATGGCTACACCTTC.

This rearrangement joins TRBV11-2 to TRBJ1-1; 7 nucleotides line up with TRBD1. J was trimmed by 5 bases and V by 1 base; bases with no gene match: 10. Germline CDR1 and CDR2: SGHAT and FQNNGV. This CDR3 region has 16 residues. CDR3 residues: CASSLGRPSTGTEAFF. The CDR3 region has the DNA TGTGCCAGCAGCTTAGGGAGGCCCTCGACAGGGACTGAAGCTTTCTTT.

The CDR3 protein is CASSPFWDLSTDTQYF. The DNA for the CDR3 is TGCGCCAGCAGCCCCTTCTGGGACTTGAGCACAGATACGCAGTATTTT. The genes are TRBV4-3 and TRBJ2-3; D possibly corresponds to TRBD2 (6 bases). Trimming pared 4 bases from V and 0 bases from J, leaving 14 bases between. CDR3 length equals 16 residues. Germline V gene data show CDR1 as LGHNA and CDR2 as YSLEER.

About this clone itself: At the DNA level, this CDR3 is encoded by other sequences in the same sample as well. The rearrangement uses TRBV5-1 and TRBJ1-1; D is ambiguous. Per germline, CDR1 SGHRS and CDR2 YFSETQ. The V end was cut by 4 bases, the J end by 1 base, with 8 bases between. The CDR3 contains 13 residues. CDR3 coding DNA: TGCGCCAGCAGCCTCACAGAGAACACTGAAGCTTTCTTT. Amino acids: CASSLTENTEAFF.

This sequence joins TRBV6-1 and TRBJ2-7; 9 bases line up with TRBD1. V dropped 5 bases and J dropped 4; count of bases not matched to a gene: 6. CDR3 length equals 14 residues. The V gene's germline CDR1 is MNHNS and CDR2 SASEGT. The CDR3 here is CASSTGQGLYEQYF. DNA for the CDR3: TGTGCCAGCAGTACGGGACAGGGATTATACGAGCAGTACTTC.

The chain carries TRBV4-1 and TRBJ2-1; TRBD1 aligns across 9 bases. CDR1 and CDR2 (germline): MGHRA, YSYEKL. V was pared by 3 bases and J by 4 bases, with 10 bases of the junction left unmatched. This CDR3 region has 17 residues. CDR3 loop: CASSQSLTGGQYNEQFF. For the CDR3, the DNA is TGCGCCAGCAGCCAGTCCCTCACAGGGGGCCAATACAATGAGCAGTTCTTC.

The chain uses TRBV7-6 and TRBJ2-7, with TRBD1 matching over 7 bases. The CDR3 spans 13 residues. The junction had 4 bases not matched to a gene; V was cut back by 4 bases and J by 4 bases. Per the germline V gene, CDR1 is SGHVS and CDR2 is FNYEAQ. CDR3 amino acids: CASSSSTGYEQYF. CDR3 bases: TGTGCCAGCAGCTCGTCGACAGGGTACGAGCAGTACTTC.

The chain is built from TRBV7-2 and TRBJ2-1; D call uncertain. This CDR3 has 18 amino acids. Per the germline V gene, CDR1 is SGHTA and CDR2 is FQGNSA. Trimming left V 1 base short and J 0 bases short, with 16 bases between. The CDR3 DNA reads as TGTGCCAGCAGCTTAGTTTCGTGGCAGGTGAGCTCCTACAATGAGCAGTTCTTC. Protein sequence: CASSLVSWQVSSYNEQFF. Complete variable domain (other parts from reference TRBV7-2 and TRBJ2-1): GAGVSQSPSNKVTEKGKDVELRCDPISGHTALYWYRQSLGQGLEFLIYFQGNSAPDKSGLPSDRFSAERTGGSVSTLTIQRTQQEDSAVYLCASSLVSWQVSSYNEQFFGPGTRLTVL.

The rearrangement joins TRBV4-3 to TRBJ1-1; D gene unclear. This CDR3 has 16 amino acids. Trimming left V 2 bases short and J 5 bases short, with 18 bases between. Germline CDR1 is LGHNA and CDR2 is YSLEER. The CDR3 coding sequence is TGCGCCAGCAGCCAATCGGGTCTCGGGGTTTGGACTGAAGCTTTCTTT. This translates into CASSQSGLGVWTEAFF.

J is TRBJ2-3 and V is TRBV7-3, with TRBD2 matching over 11 bases. V was clipped by 2 bases and J by 1 base; unmatched bases: 2. The CDR3 spans 16 residues. Germline V lookup: CDR1 SGHTA, CDR2 FQGTGA. CDR3 sequence (DNA): TGTGCCAGCAGCTTATCGACTAGCGGGGGCACAGATACGCAGTATTTT. This translates into CASSLSTSGGTDTQYF.

The chain couples TRBV4-3 to TRBJ1-6, with 9 nucleotides matching TRBD1. The CDR3 is 17 amino acids. V lost 3 bases and J lost 9; bases outside the gene matches: 12. CDR1 is LGHNA, CDR2 YSLEER, per germline. For the CDR3, the DNA is TGCGCCAGCAGCCACCTCCGGGACAGGGAGTTGCGTTCACCCCTCCACTTT. This translates into CASSHLRDRELRSPLHF.